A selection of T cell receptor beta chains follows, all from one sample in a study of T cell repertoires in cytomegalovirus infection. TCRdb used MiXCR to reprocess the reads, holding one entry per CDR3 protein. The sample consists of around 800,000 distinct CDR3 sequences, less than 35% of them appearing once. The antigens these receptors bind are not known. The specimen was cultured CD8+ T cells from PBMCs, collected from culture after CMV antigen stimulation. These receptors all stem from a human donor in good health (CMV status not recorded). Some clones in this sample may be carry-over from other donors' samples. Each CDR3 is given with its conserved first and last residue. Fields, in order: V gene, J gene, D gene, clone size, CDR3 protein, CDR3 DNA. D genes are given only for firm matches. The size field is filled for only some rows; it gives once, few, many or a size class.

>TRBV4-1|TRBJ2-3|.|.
CASSQGVLLEISSTDTQYF
TGTGCCAGCAGCCAAGGGGTCCTCCTAGAGATATCTAGCACAGATACGCAGTATTTT
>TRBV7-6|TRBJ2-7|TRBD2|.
CASSPPPGLAGFPSDEQYF
TGTGCCAGCAGCCCGCCTCCGGGACTAGCCGGTTTTCCATCGGACGAGCAGTACTTC
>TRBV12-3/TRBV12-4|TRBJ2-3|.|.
CASTLPSTDTQYF
TGTGCCAGCACCCTTCCCAGCACAGATACGCAGTATTTT
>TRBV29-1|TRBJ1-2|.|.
CSAPTVIDGYTF
TGCAGCGCCCCGACGGTTATCGATGGCTACACCTTC
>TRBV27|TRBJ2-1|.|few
CATHRANEQFF
TGTGCCACCCACAGGGCCAATGAGCAGTTCTTC
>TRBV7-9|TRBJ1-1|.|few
CASSLERDIGTNTEAFF
TGTGCCAGCAGCTTAGAAAGGGATATAGGGACGAACACTGAAGCTTTCTTT
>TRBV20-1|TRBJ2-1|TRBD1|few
CSATKTGTGTYNEQFF
TGCAGTGCAACCAAAACCGGGACAGGGACCTACAATGAGCAGTTCTTC
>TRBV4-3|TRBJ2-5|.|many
CASSRQSSGQRNQETQYF
TGCGCCAGCAGCCGACAGTCCTCGGGGCAGCGCAACCAAGAGACCCAGTACTTC
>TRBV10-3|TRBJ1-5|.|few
CAIKPGVLGNQPQHF
TGTGCCATCAAGCCGGGAGTTCTAGGCAATCAGCCCCAGCATTTT
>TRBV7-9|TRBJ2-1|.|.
CASSLVQKNEQFF
TGTGCCAGCAGCTTAGTCCAGAAGAATGAGCAGTTCTTC
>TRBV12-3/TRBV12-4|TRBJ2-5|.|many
CASTETVQETQYF
TGTGCCAGCACCGAGACGGTCCAAGAGACCCAGTACTTC
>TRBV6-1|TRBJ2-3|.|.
CASGAHRVGGRADTQYF
TGTGCCAGCGGTGCTCATCGGGTCGGGGGCCGGGCAGATACGCAGTATTTT
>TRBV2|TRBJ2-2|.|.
CASRKRGLTNTGELFF
TGTGCCAGCAGAAAGCGAGGACTAACGAACACCGGGGAGCTGTTTTTT
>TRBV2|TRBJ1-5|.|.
CASKWDTSNQPQHF
TGTGCCAGCAAATGGGACACTAGCAATCAGCCCCAGCATTTT
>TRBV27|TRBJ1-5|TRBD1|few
CASSQIQGNGQPQHF
TGTGCCAGCAGCCAAATACAGGGGAACGGTCAGCCCCAGCATTTT
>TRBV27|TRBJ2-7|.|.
CASSLTVWHEQYF
TGTGCCAGCAGTTTAACAGTGTGGCACGAGCAGTACTTC
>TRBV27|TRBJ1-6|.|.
CASSLLGYHNSPLHF
TGTGCCAGCAGTTTGTTGGGTTACCATAATTCACCCCTCCACTTT
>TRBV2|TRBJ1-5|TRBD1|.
CATQGEWNQPQHF
TGTGCCACCCAGGGGGAATGGAATCAGCCCCAGCATTTT
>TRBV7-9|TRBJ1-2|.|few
CASSSWDINGYTF
TGTGCCAGCAGCTCCTGGGACATCAATGGCTACACCTTC
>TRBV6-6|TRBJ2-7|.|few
CASSYANSYEQYF
TGTGCCAGCAGTTACGCGAACTCCTACGAGCAGTACTTC
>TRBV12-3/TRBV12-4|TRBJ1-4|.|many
CASSFDASRVMGEKLFF
TGTGCCAGCAGTTTTGACGCCTCCAGGGTGATGGGTGAAAAACTGTTTTTT
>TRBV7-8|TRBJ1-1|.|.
CASSLDQGFVAFF
TGTGCCAGCAGCTTAGATCAAGGGTTTGTGGCTTTCTTT
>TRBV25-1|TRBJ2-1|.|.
CASSETTAYSYNEQFF
TGTGCCAGCAGTGAAACGACGGCGTACTCCTACAATGAGCAGTTCTTC
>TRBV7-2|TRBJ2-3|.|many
CASSSHTGTADITDTQYF
TGTGCCAGCAGCTCCCACACGGGTACAGCGGATATCACAGATACGCAGTATTTT
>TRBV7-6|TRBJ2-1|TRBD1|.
CASSFGQGEGNEQFF
TGTGCCAGCAGCTTTGGACAGGGGGAAGGTAATGAGCAGTTCTTC
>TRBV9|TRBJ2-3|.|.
CASSVGQPQYF
TGTGCCAGCAGCGTAGGGCAGCCGCAGTATTTT